Listed below are T cell receptor beta chains from one sample, sequenced in a study of cytomegalovirus exposure and HLA in healthy donors. Here immunoSEQ multiplex PCR was the method, and the copy in TCRdb shows in-frame clones only, minus some. Its table records around 100,000 clones. Material for sequencing was PBMCs. All receptors derive from a man younger than 45 in good health and CMV-seronegative. Each CDR3 is given with its conserved first and last residue. Each record gives: D gene, J gene, V gene, CDR3 protein, CDR3 DNA. The D gene is left open where the match is weak.

d_call: NA; j_call: TRBJ2-3; v_call: TRBV7-9; cdr3_aa: CAVQRGGPTDTQYF; cdr3_nt: TGTGCCGTACAGAGGGGGGGCCCCACAGATACGCAGTATTTT
d_call: TRBD2; j_call: TRBJ2-1; v_call: TRBV11-3; cdr3_aa: CASSLGLAGGKGEQFF; cdr3_nt: TGTGCCAGCAGCTTAGGACTAGCGGGGGGGAAGGGTGAGCAGTTCTTC
d_call: TRBD1; j_call: TRBJ1-1; v_call: TRBV5-1; cdr3_aa: CASSLGQGALMSTEAFF; cdr3_nt: TGCGCCAGCAGCTTGGGACAGGGGGCCCTTATGAGCACTGAAGCTTTCTTT
d_call: NA; j_call: TRBJ2-7; v_call: TRBV28; cdr3_aa: CASSLTGSSYEQYF; cdr3_nt: TGTGCCAGCAGTTTAACAGGGAGCTCCTACGAGCAGTACTTC
d_call: NA; j_call: TRBJ2-2; v_call: TRBV7-6; cdr3_aa: CASSLAEPGSTGELFF; cdr3_nt: TGTGCCAGCAGCTTAGCTGAGCCGGGGTCCACCGGGGAGCTGTTTTTT
d_call: NA; j_call: TRBJ2-5; v_call: TRBV6-5; cdr3_aa: CASSYSGGVEETQYF; cdr3_nt: TGTGCCAGCAGTTACTCCGGCGGGGTGGAAGAGACCCAGTACTTC
d_call: NA; j_call: TRBJ2-7; v_call: TRBV5-4; cdr3_aa: CASSLRGQPYEQYF; cdr3_nt: TGTGCCAGCAGCTTGCGAGGACAACCATACGAGCAGTACTTC
d_call: NA; j_call: TRBJ2-4; v_call: TRBV5-1; cdr3_aa: CASSLEHLAKNIQYF; cdr3_nt: TGCGCCAGCAGCTTGGAACATCTAGCCAAAAACATTCAGTACTTC
d_call: NA; j_call: TRBJ2-5; v_call: TRBV9; cdr3_aa: CASSATGQQETQYF; cdr3_nt: TGTGCCAGCAGCGCCACAGGACAGCAAGAGACCCAGTACTTC
d_call: NA; j_call: TRBJ2-4; v_call: TRBV18; cdr3_aa: CASSPPPGTNKNIQYF; cdr3_nt: TGTGCCAGCTCACCGCCTCCCGGGACAAACAAAAACATTCAGTACTTC
d_call: NA; j_call: TRBJ2-2; v_call: TRBV9; cdr3_aa: CASSRGRSGTGELFF; cdr3_nt: TGTGCCAGCAGCAGGGGCCGCTCGGGCACCGGGGAGCTGTTTTTT
d_call: TRBD1; j_call: TRBJ2-7; v_call: TRBV6-6; cdr3_aa: CASRIGTGGHEQYF; cdr3_nt: TGTGCCAGCAGGATCGGGACAGGCGGCCACGAGCAGTACTTC
d_call: TRBD1; j_call: TRBJ1-2; v_call: TRBV15; cdr3_aa: CATSRYLMGAQGSGGYTF; cdr3_nt: TGTGCCACCAGCAGATACCTCATGGGGGCACAGGGGTCCGGCGGCTACACCTTC
d_call: NA; j_call: TRBJ1-2; v_call: TRBV7-2; cdr3_aa: CASSFTGSYGYTF; cdr3_nt: TGTGCCAGCAGCTTTACAGGGAGCTATGGCTACACCTTC
d_call: NA; j_call: TRBJ2-5; v_call: TRBV6-5; cdr3_aa: CASSYGRMGAREYF; cdr3_nt: TGTGCCAGCAGTTACGGACGCATGGGGGCCCGGGAGTACTTC
d_call: TRBD1; j_call: TRBJ1-3; v_call: TRBV18; cdr3_aa: CASSPAGQGPYSGNTIYF; cdr3_nt: TGTGCCAGCTCACCCGCCGGACAGGGGCCTTACTCTGGAAACACCATATATTTT
d_call: TRBD1; j_call: TRBJ2-4; v_call: TRBV27; cdr3_aa: CASSPPGQGRRNIQYF; cdr3_nt: TGTGCCAGCAGTCCACCGGGACAGGGGCGTAGGAACATTCAGTACTTC
d_call: TRBD1; j_call: TRBJ2-7; v_call: TRBV6-5; cdr3_aa: CASIDRVSYEQYF; cdr3_nt: TGTGCCAGTATTGACAGGGTTTCCTACGAGCAGTACTTC
d_call: NA; j_call: TRBJ2-2; v_call: TRBV15; cdr3_aa: CATSTLNTGELFF; cdr3_nt: TGTGCCACCAGTACTCTTAACACCGGGGAGCTGTTTTTT
d_call: NA; j_call: TRBJ1-6; v_call: TRBV19; cdr3_aa: CASSPRVGSPLHF; cdr3_nt: TGTGCCAGTAGTCCTCGGGTTGGTTCACCCCTCCACTTT
d_call: TRBD1; j_call: TRBJ1-1; v_call: TRBV6-1; cdr3_aa: CASSEDGQGSEAFF; cdr3_nt: TGTGCCAGCAGTGAAGACGGACAGGGGAGTGAAGCTTTCTTT
d_call: TRBD1; j_call: TRBJ1-1; v_call: TRBV25-1; cdr3_aa: CASSAQLGDSSNTEAFF; cdr3_nt: TGTGCCAGCAGTGCCCAATTGGGGGACAGCTCGAACACTGAAGCTTTCTTT
d_call: TRBD2; j_call: TRBJ2-2; v_call: TRBV19; cdr3_aa: CASSSLAGGSNTGELFF; cdr3_nt: TGTGCCAGTAGTAGTTTAGCGGGGGGCTCGAACACCGGGGAGCTGTTTTTT
d_call: TRBD1; j_call: TRBJ2-2; v_call: TRBV2; cdr3_aa: CASRTGEAGELFF; cdr3_nt: TGTGCCAGCAGGACAGGGGAGGCCGGGGAGCTGTTTTTT
d_call: NA; j_call: TRBJ2-5; v_call: TRBV5-1; cdr3_aa: CASSLDGETQYF; cdr3_nt: TGCGCCAGCAGCTTGGACGGGGAGACCCAGTACTTC
d_call: NA; j_call: TRBJ1-1; v_call: TRBV7-2; cdr3_aa: CASSLWTAYTEAFF; cdr3_nt: TGTGCCAGCAGCCTTTGGACAGCCTACACTGAAGCTTTCTTT
d_call: TRBD2; j_call: TRBJ2-5; v_call: TRBV7-7; cdr3_aa: CASSLTILAGEETQYF; cdr3_nt: TGTGCCAGCAGCTTAACCATACTAGCGGGGGAGGAGACCCAGTACTTC
d_call: TRBD1; j_call: TRBJ1-3; v_call: TRBV5-4; cdr3_aa: CASSLGDRQAIYF; cdr3_nt: TGTGCCAGCAGCTTGGGGGACAGGCAGGCCATATATTTT
d_call: NA; j_call: TRBJ1-4; v_call: TRBV19; cdr3_aa: CASSPNYIGAAFF; cdr3_nt: TGTGCCAGTAGTCCGAACTATATAGGGGCGGCCTTTTTT
d_call: NA; j_call: TRBJ2-7; v_call: TRBV6-1; cdr3_aa: CASSETAYDYEQYF; cdr3_nt: TGTGCCAGCAGTGAAACCGCCTACGACTACGAGCAGTACTTC
d_call: TRBD2; j_call: TRBJ2-3; v_call: TRBV11-2; cdr3_aa: CASSPSFSGAADTQYF; cdr3_nt: TGTGCCAGCAGCCCATCTTTTAGCGGGGCGGCAGATACGCAGTATTTT
d_call: TRBD1; j_call: TRBJ2-6; v_call: TRBV13; cdr3_aa: CASSPNPLGTGASGANVLTF; cdr3_nt: TGTGCCAGCAGCCCCAATCCCCTGGGGACAGGGGCTTCTGGGGCCAACGTCCTGACTTTC
d_call: NA; j_call: TRBJ2-5; v_call: TRBV19; cdr3_aa: CASRRDRKETQYF; cdr3_nt: TGTGCCAGCAGGCGGGATCGGAAAGAGACCCAGTACTTC
d_call: NA; j_call: TRBJ2-5; v_call: TRBV30; cdr3_aa: CAWSVGGAGTQYF; cdr3_nt: TGTGCCTGGAGTGTAGGCGGGGCAGGGACCCAGTACTTC
d_call: TRBD1; j_call: TRBJ2-2; v_call: TRBV27; cdr3_aa: CASTGTALNTGELFF; cdr3_nt: TGTGCCAGCACCGGGACAGCCTTAAACACCGGGGAGCTGTTTTTT
d_call: NA; j_call: TRBJ1-2; v_call: TRBV5-1; cdr3_aa: CASSFQGWDGYTF; cdr3_nt: TGCGCCAGCAGCTTCCAGGGGTGGGATGGCTACACCTTC
d_call: NA; j_call: TRBJ2-2; v_call: TRBV7-7; cdr3_aa: CASSAGTTNTGELFF; cdr3_nt: TGTGCCAGCAGCGCCGGGACAACGAACACCGGGGAGCTGTTTTTT
d_call: NA; j_call: TRBJ1-6; v_call: TRBV5-6; cdr3_aa: CASSLLYRQVGNSPLHF; cdr3_nt: TGTGCCAGCAGCTTGTTATACCGACAGGTGGGTAATTCACCCCTCCACTTT
d_call: NA; j_call: TRBJ1-5; v_call: TRBV7-9; cdr3_aa: CASSVGGGGQPQHF; cdr3_nt: TGTGCCAGCAGCGTAGGGGGGGGTGGTCAGCCCCAGCATTTT
d_call: TRBD1; j_call: TRBJ1-5; v_call: TRBV7-2; cdr3_aa: CASSHSGGLSNQPQHF; cdr3_nt: TGTGCCAGCAGTCATTCAGGGGGCCTCAGCAATCAGCCCCAGCATTTT
d_call: TRBD1; j_call: TRBJ1-6; v_call: TRBV27; cdr3_aa: CASSWTWDRGYSPLHF; cdr3_nt: TGTGCCAGCAGTTGGACCTGGGACAGGGGGTATTCACCCCTCCACTTT
d_call: NA; j_call: TRBJ2-1; v_call: TRBV7-8; cdr3_aa: CASSPLGDSILSYNEQFF; cdr3_nt: TGTGCCAGCAGTCCACTCGGAGACTCGATACTTTCCTACAATGAGCAGTTCTTC
d_call: TRBD1; j_call: TRBJ2-7; v_call: TRBV7-9; cdr3_aa: CASSWDRGAGYEQYF; cdr3_nt: TGTGCCAGCAGCTGGGACAGGGGCGCTGGCTACGAGCAGTACTTC
d_call: TRBD1; j_call: TRBJ2-3; v_call: TRBV5-1; cdr3_aa: CASSLLGQGMDTQYF; cdr3_nt: TGCGCCAGCAGCTTATTGGGACAGGGTATGGATACGCAGTATTTT
d_call: NA; j_call: TRBJ2-5; v_call: TRBV7-2; cdr3_aa: CASSPGIGWYQTQYF; cdr3_nt: TGTGCCAGCAGCCCCGGGATAGGGTGGTATCAGACCCAGTACTTC